Listed here are 21 T cell receptor beta chains from one sample, sequenced in a study of shared T cell receptors in the human thymus. The method was immunoSEQ multiplex PCR; TCRdb's version includes in-frame clones alone and lacks a portion of them. The repertoire holds about 540,000 clones, with approximately 80% as singletons. The data also belong to a second study, concerning human thymus T cells.

Source material: thymocytes. The receptor set was obtained from a boy under two years old with a congenital heart defect.

The rearrangement links TRBV14 to TRBJ2-6; 8 bases line up with TRBD1. Trimming at V came to 3 bases and at J to 2 bases, leaving 9 bases not matched to a gene. Looked up from germline, CDR1 is SGHDN and CDR2 is FVKESK. The CDR3 is made up of 18 amino acids. CDR3 coding DNA: TGTGCCAGCAGCCAGATGACAGGGGAAGACCCTGGGGCCAACGTCCTGACTTTC. Its protein product is CASSQMTGEDPGANVLTF. Variable domain in full (rest from reference TRBV14 and TRBJ2-6): EAGVTQFPSHSVIEKGQTVTLRCDPISGHDNLYWYRRVMGKEIKFLLHFVKESKQDESGMPNNRFLAERTGGTYSTLKVQPAELEDSGVYFCASSQMTGEDPGANVLTFGAGSRLTVL.

This clone was recorded a few times. The chain carries TRBV11-2 and TRBJ2-1; weak D call: TRBD2 (6 bases). The CDR3 is 12 amino acids. V was pared by 5 bases and J by 10 bases, with 12 bases between. In germline, CDR1 is SGHAT, CDR2 FQNNGV. The CDR3 sequence is CASSPLRGEQFF. CDR3 sequence (DNA): TGTGCCAGCAGCCCACTCCGGGGGGAGCAGTTCTTC.

This chain connects TRBV4-3 to TRBJ1-5; possible D gene TRBD1, 6 bases. CDR1 is LGHNA, CDR2 YSLEER, per germline. Trimming left V 1 base short and J 7 bases short, with 20 bases between. This CDR3 has 17 amino acids. CDR3 DNA sequence: TGCGCCAGCAGCCAAGGGTGGGGGCAGGGGCAAAGGCAGCCCCAGCATTTT. This encodes CASSQGWGQGQRQPQHF.

In its sample, this clone was seen once. The gene calls are TRBV10-3 and TRBJ2-1; 9 bases align to TRBD2. This CDR3 region has 16 residues. Losses at the gene ends were 4 bases for V and 1 base for J; bases not matched to a gene: 5. Germline CDR1 ENHRY, CDR2 SYGVKD. The CDR3 region has the DNA TGTGCCATCAGTGTATGGCGGGAGGGATCCTACAATGAGCAGTTCTTC. Protein product: CAISVWREGSYNEQFF.

This chain uses TRBV6-6 with TRBJ2-1; 14 nucleotides match TRBD2. In germline, CDR1 is MNHNY, CDR2 SVGAGI (reference sequence). There are 15 residues in the CDR3. Trimming at V came to 6 bases and at J to 14 bases, leaving 12 bases not matched to a gene. The CDR3 protein is CASRSGWGLAGEEFF. The CDR3 region has the DNA TGTGCCAGCAGGTCGGGTTGGGGACTAGCGGGAGAGGAGTTCTTC.

This chain joins TRBV5-6 and TRBJ2-7; TRBD1 agrees at 10 bases. Looked up from germline, CDR1 is SGHDT and CDR2 is YYEEEE. The length of the CDR3 is 14 residues. Germline trimming cut 4 bases from V and 5 bases from J; bases unmatched to any gene: 6. The CDR3 loop is CASSTWTGGHEQYF. The DNA for the CDR3 is TGTGCCAGCAGCACATGGACAGGGGGGCACGAGCAGTACTTC.

V usage is TRBV27 and J usage is TRBJ1-2; TRBD1 is a possible D gene (6 bases). The CDR3 extends over 17 amino acids. Trimming shortened V by 4 bases and J by 3 bases, and 21 bases separated the two germline ends. Germline V CDR1 and CDR2: MNHEY, SMNVEV (reference sequence). The CDR3 DNA sequence: TGTGCCAGCAGTTCTGGACAGTCCGGGCGAGGGGACTATGGCTACACCTTC. As protein: CASSSGQSGRGDYGYTF.

The chain uses TRBV27 and TRBJ2-7, with D perhaps TRBD1 (6 bases). The length of the CDR3 is 17 residues. The V and J ends lost 5 bases and 4 bases respectively, with 24 bases between them. Germline V gene sequence: CDR1 MNHEY, CDR2 SMNVEV (reference sequence). CDR3 in DNA: TGTGCCAGCAGTCTCAAACAGGGTCGTGGCCGATTATACGAGCAGTACTTC. As protein: CASSLKQGRGRLYEQYF.

The V call is TRBV18, the J call TRBJ2-7, with 9 nucleotides matching TRBD1. The germline V gene has CDR1 KGHSH and CDR2 LQKENI. The CDR3 extends over 14 amino acids. Trimming cost V 6 bases and J 5 bases; bases outside gene matches: 8. This CDR3 is CASSPGQGNHEQYF. The CDR3 DNA follows: TGTGCCAGCTCCCCCGGACAGGGGAATCACGAGCAGTACTTC.

This clone was counted only a few times. Written as DNA, the CDR3 is TGTGCCAGCAGCCTGAGAGGTGTTAACTACGAGCAGTACTTC. As protein: CASSLRGVNYEQYF. This rearrangement joins TRBV5-4 to TRBJ2-7, with unresolved D. Trimming shortened V by 4 bases and J by 3 bases, and 14 bases separated the two germline ends. This CDR3 comprises 14 residues. Germline values: CDR1 SGHNT, CDR2 YYREEE (reference sequence).

The J gene is TRBJ2-1, the V gene TRBV5-5; 10 bases align to TRBD1. The CDR3 is 15 amino acids. Per the germline V gene, CDR1 is SGHKS and CDR2 is YYEKEE (reference sequence). Losses at the gene ends were 0 bases for V and 6 bases for J; bases not matched to a gene: 3. Written as DNA, the CDR3 is TGTGCCAGCAGCTTGGGACAGGGGGCACGCAATGAGCAGTTCTTC. Protein product: CASSLGQGARNEQFF.

This clone appeared a few times. V usage is TRBV11-2 and J usage is TRBJ2-7, with 9 bases fitting TRBD1. CDR3 length equals 14 residues. With V trimmed by 4 bases and J by 5 bases, 6 bases remained unmatched. Germline CDR1 reads SGHAT; CDR2 reads FQNNGV. The chain's CDR3 is CASSSGTGSNEQYF. The DNA for the CDR3 is TGTGCCAGCAGCTCCGGGACAGGGAGCAACGAGCAGTACTTC.

The J gene is TRBJ2-5, the V gene TRBV14; the D gene is possibly TRBD2 (6 bases). The germline gives CDR1 SGHDN, CDR2 FVKESK. This CDR3 is built from 14 residues. V was trimmed by 1 base and J by 3 bases, leaving 9 bases between them. This CDR3 is CASSQGLGEETQYF. CDR3 bases: TGTGCCAGCAGCCAAGGACTAGGGGAAGAGACCCAGTACTTC. Full variable domain (missing parts from reference TRBV14 and TRBJ2-5): EAGVTQFPSHSVIEKGQTVTLRCDPISGHDNLYWYRRVMGKEIKFLLHFVKESKQDESGMPNNRFLAERTGGTYSTLKVQPAELEDSGVYFCASSQGLGEETQYFGPGTRLLVL.

This chain uses TRBV4-3 with TRBJ1-5, with D possibly being TRBD1 (5 bases). The CDR3 is 16 amino acids. CDR1 and CDR2 from the germline V gene are LGHNA and YSLEER. Trimming removed 1 base at V and 6 bases at J, with 16 bases between. CDR3 in amino acids: CASSQGRSGGPQPQHF. The CDR3 DNA reads TGCGCCAGCAGCCAAGGGCGCTCGGGGGGTCCTCAGCCCCAGCATTTT.

This rearrangement joins TRBV2 to TRBJ2-1, with D perhaps TRBD2 (6 bases). The CDR3 is 14 residues long. The germline gives CDR1 SNHLY, CDR2 FYNNEI. The V gene lost 6 bases and the J gene lost 4 bases, with 13 bases spanning the gap. This CDR3 reads CASRRLEGYNEQFF. CDR3 DNA sequence: TGTGCCAGCAGGAGACTAGAGGGGTACAATGAGCAGTTCTTC.

About this clone itself: The junction departs from germline at one end; a sequencing error may be responsible. V and J are TRBV10-2 and TRBJ2-2; 11 bases match TRBD2. Germline loops: CDR1 WSHSY, CDR2 SAAADI. This CDR3 is built from 13 residues. This chain's CDR3 is CASSELAGATTTF. The CDR3 region has the DNA TGCGCCAGCAGTGAACTAGCGGGAGCCACCACCACTTTT.

This clone was seen a single time. V gene TRBV7-3 combines with J gene TRBJ1-5; D is undetermined. V lost 2 bases, J lost 5 bases, and 10 bases lay in between. Germline V gene lookup returns CDR1 SGHTA and CDR2 FQGTGA. The CDR3 has 14 amino acids. For the CDR3, the DNA is TGTGCCAGCAGCTTACCCCCCCACTATCAGCCCCAGCATTTT. Protein sequence: CASSLPPHYQPQHF.

This rearrangement joins TRBV25-1 to TRBJ1-5; the D gene is possibly TRBD1 (5 bases). Germline V CDR1 and CDR2: MGHDK, SYGVNS. This CDR3 is 15 amino acids long. V lost 2 bases and J lost 2, with 10 bases in between. Here the CDR3 reads CASSERGTGNQPQHF. CDR3 sequence (DNA): TGTGCCAGCAGTGAAAGGGGAACGGGCAATCAGCCCCAGCATTTT.

V gene TRBV5-1 combines with J gene TRBJ2-3; D might be TRBD2 (5 bases). Deletions cut 0 bases from V and 2 bases from J, with 19 bases between. The CDR3 extends over 18 amino acids. CDR1 is SGHRS, CDR2 YFSETQ, per germline. The CDR3 nucleotides are TGCGCCAGCAGCTTGGTCTTAGCGCGCTCCTCCCTCACAGATACGCAGTATTTT. Its protein is CASSLVLARSSLTDTQYF.

The chain links TRBV7-2 to TRBJ2-7, with 10 nucleotides matching TRBD1. The CDR3 has 14 amino acids. CDR1 is SGHTA and CDR2 is FQGNSA in the germline V gene. Trimming cost V 5 bases and J 2 bases; bases outside gene matches: 3. The CDR3 loop is CASSPGQGTYEQYF. CDR3 bases: TGTGCCAGCAGCCCGGGACAGGGGACCTACGAGCAGTACTTC.

The V call is TRBV29-1, the J call TRBJ1-1; D is uncertain. The CDR3 totals 12 residues. Germline loops: CDR1 SQVTM, CDR2 ANQGSEA. V shed 1 base and J shed 3 bases, with 6 bases lying between them. CDR3 in DNA: TGCAGCGTTGAAGGGGCGTACACTGAAGCTTTCTTT. It specifies CSVEGAYTEAFF.